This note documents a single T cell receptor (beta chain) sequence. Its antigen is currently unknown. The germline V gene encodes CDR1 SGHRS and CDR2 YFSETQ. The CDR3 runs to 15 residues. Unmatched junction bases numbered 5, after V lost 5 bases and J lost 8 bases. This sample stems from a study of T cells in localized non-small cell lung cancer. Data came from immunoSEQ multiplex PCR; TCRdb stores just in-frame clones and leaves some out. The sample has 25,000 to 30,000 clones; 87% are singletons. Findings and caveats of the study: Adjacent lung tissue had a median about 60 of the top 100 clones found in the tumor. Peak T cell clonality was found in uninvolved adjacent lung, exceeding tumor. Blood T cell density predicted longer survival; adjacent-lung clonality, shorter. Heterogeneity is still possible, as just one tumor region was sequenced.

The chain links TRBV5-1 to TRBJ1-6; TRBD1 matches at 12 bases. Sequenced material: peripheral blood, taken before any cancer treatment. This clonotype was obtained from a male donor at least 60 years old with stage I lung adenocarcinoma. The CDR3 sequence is CASREGTGGHSPLHF. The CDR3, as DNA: TGCGCCAGCAGGGAAGGGACAGGGGGCCATTCACCCCTCCACTTT.